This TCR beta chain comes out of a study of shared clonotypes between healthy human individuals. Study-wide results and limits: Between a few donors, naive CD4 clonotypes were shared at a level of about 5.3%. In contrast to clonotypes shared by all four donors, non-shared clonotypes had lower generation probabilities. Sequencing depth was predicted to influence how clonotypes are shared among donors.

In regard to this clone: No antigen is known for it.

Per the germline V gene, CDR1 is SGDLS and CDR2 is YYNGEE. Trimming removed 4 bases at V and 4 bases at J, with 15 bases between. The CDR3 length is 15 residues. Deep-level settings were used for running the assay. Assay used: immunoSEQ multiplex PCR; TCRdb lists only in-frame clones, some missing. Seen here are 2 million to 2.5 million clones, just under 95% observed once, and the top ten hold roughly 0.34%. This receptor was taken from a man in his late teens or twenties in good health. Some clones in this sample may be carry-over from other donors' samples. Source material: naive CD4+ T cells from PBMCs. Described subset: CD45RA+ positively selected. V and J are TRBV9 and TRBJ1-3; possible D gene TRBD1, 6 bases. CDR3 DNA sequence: TGTGCCAGCAGCCCCCGACAGGATCCCGGAAACACCATATATTTT. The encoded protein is CASSPRQDPGNTIYF. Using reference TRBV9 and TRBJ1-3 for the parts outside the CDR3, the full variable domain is DSGVTQTPKHLITATGQRVTLRCSPRSGDLSVYWYQQSLDQGLQFLIQYYNGEERAKGNILERFSAQQFPDLHSELNLSSLELGDSALYFCASSPRQDPGNTIYFGEGSWLTVV.